Sequencing of this TCR beta chain was carried out in a study of cytomegalovirus exposure and HLA in healthy donors. The PCR ran on 60 Vbeta and 13 Jbeta primers. Some clones are missing from TCRdb's copy, which holds only in-frame ones; the method was immunoSEQ multiplex PCR. In the table there are fewer than 250,000 clones, 70% to 80% of which are singletons. V lost 4 bases and J lost 0, with 10 bases in between. Per germline, CDR1 MDHEN and CDR2 SYDVKM. This CDR3 has 15 amino acids. The rearrangement links TRBV28 to TRBJ1-5; D remains unclear. The receptor was derived from a man aged 35-49 years in good health and CMV-seronegative. The sequencing input was PBMCs. The CDR3 region has the DNA TGTGCCAGCAGTTCCCCGGTTGGTAGCAATCAGCCCCAGCATTTT. Residues: CASSSPVGSNQPQHF.